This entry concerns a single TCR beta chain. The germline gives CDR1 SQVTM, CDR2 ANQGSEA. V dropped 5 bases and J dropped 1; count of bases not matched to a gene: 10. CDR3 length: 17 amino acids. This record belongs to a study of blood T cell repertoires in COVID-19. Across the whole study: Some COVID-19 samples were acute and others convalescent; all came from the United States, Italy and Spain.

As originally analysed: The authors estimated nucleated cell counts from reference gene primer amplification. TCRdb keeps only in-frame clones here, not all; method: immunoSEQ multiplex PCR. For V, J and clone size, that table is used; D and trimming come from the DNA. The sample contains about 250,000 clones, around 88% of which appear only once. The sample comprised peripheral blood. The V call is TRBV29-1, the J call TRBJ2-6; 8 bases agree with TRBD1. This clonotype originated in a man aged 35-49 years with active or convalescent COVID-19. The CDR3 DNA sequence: TGCAGCGTTACTAACCGGGACAGGCCTTCTGGGGCCAACGTCCTGACTTTC. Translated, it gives CSVTNRDRPSGANVLTF.